This TCR beta chain is drawn from a study of blood T cell repertoires in COVID-19 (dated by TCRdb to 2018 to 2021). Notes on the research overall: Collaborator samples came from the United States, Italy and Spain and covered acute and convalescent phases of COVID-19. The prospective study material was composed of cDNA or gDNA derived from T cells, B-cell-depleted T cells, or PBMCs. Deeply sampled blood TCRbeta repertoires from subjects exposed to, actively infected with, or recovered from COVID-19 were included in the dataset. A freely available public database, intended as a resource for researchers studying the immune response to SARS-CoV-2, is where the repertoires were released. Samples came from the ongoing ImmuneRACE study (first 160 participants) plus 1,254 subjects from 6 global collaborators. The sample metadata nearly always contained a de-identified subject ID, COVID-19 status, age in years and sex. Where available, HLA class I and class II types were obtained from metadata supplied by the sample provider rather than from assay-based typing.

Comments on this clone: The specificity of this receptor is unknown. It has no much larger one-base neighbor in the sample; base qualities were not kept.

Compared with germline, V lacks 4 bases and J lacks 1 base; bases without a gene match: 23. Sequences KGHSH (CDR1) and LQKENI (CDR2) are obtained from the germline V gene. The CDR3 has 22 amino acids, counting the end cysteine and phenylalanine. Just the 66-base CDR3 DNA is kept, in frame starting at base 1. Collaborating institutions collected whole blood in K2EDTA tubes following their own protocols. For TCRbeta analysis, collaborators shipped samples in one of three forms: frozen whole blood, isolated PBMCs, or DNA extracted from either of those sample types. Paper-wide results and their limitations: Clinical and demographic metadata were provided uncurated, with the amount varying by source and participant.

TCRbeta CDR3 regions were amplified from genomic DNA using the immunoSEQ Assay, a bias-controlled multiplex PCR. In the paper's pipeline: The number of nucleated cells in each sample was estimated from the amplification of reference gene primers within the assay. To quantify the absolute abundance of each unique TCRbeta CDR3 rearrangement, sequence reads were collapsed and filtered. For each sample, productive Simpson clonality was calculated as the square root of Simpson's diversity index over productive rearrangements. TCRdb mirrors the immuneACCESS table, restricted to in-frame sequences. Some clones are absent from its copies; in checked studies, under half trace to an unresolved V gene, and the reason for the others is unknown. That table furnishes V, J and clone size, whereas the DNA furnished D and trimming. The sample records around 69,000 clones, roughly 80% of which are singletons. The ten largest clones add up to about 10% of the sample.

The TCR comes from a man between 45 and 60 years old with active COVID-19. The sequenced material came from peripheral blood. The chain uses TRBV18 and TRBJ2-4; 9 bases in between match TRBD2. The DNA sequence follows: TGTGCCAGCTCACTAAGAAAGGATCCTAGCGGGGTCAATTACCTCGCCAAAAACATTCAGTACTTC. Its translation reads: CASSLRKDPSGVNYLAKNIQYF.